This TCR beta chain was identified in a study of T cells in Graves' hyperthyroidism and ophthalmopathy. Germline V gene sequence: CDR1 DFQATT, CDR2 SNEGSKA (reference sequence). V was pared by 6 bases and J by 0 bases, with 5 bases of the junction left unmatched. The length of the CDR3 is 13 residues. Amplified TCR beta CDR3 regions came from RNA transcripts. A set of HTBI primers served as the primers for a first-round RT-PCR of the TCR CDR3. TCRdb reprocessed the multiplex PCR reads via MiXCR and lists one record per CDR3 protein. The sample includes 500,000 to 700,000 distinct CDR3 sequences, about a sixth of them seen just once. This clonotype occurred a few times.

Sequenced input: blood. This sequence joins TRBV20-1 and TRBJ2-7, with TRBD2 identical over 7 bases. The clonotype was recovered from a woman aged 18-29 years with Graves' hyperthyroidism. The CDR3 loop reads CSAEGGNSYEQYF. CDR3 DNA: TGCAGTGCCGAGGGAGGGAACTCCTACGAGCAGTACTTC.